A selection of T cell receptor beta chains follows, all from one sample in a study of blood T cell repertoires in COVID-19. The assay was immunoSEQ multiplex PCR, and TCRdb's table has in-frame clones only and misses some. The sample gives hundreds of thousands of clones, approximately 90% of which show up once; over 2% is in the top ten. The sequenced material came from PBMCs or T cells enriched from blood (not recorded which). The receptors here all came from a young woman who had recovered from COVID-19. CDR3s leave out the opening cysteine and the closing phenylalanine or tryptophan. Each record gives: clone size, J gene, D gene, V gene, CDR3 protein. The D gene is left open where the match is weak. Size is omitted from some rows. Given values are once, few, many or a class for expanded clones.

>few|TRBJ2-2|-|TRBV19
ASSTLQGNTGELF
>-|TRBJ2-3|TRBD2|TRBV30
AWNRGDDSTDTQY
>-|TRBJ1-4|-|TRBV3-1/TRBV3-2
ASSQVRGLTNEKLF
>-|TRBJ1-6|-|TRBV7-9
ASSFVTGRTGGSPLH
>-|TRBJ1-5|-|TRBV28
ASSFEGQPQH
>-|TRBJ1-5|-|TRBV24-1
ATSDLRRGTNQPQH
>-|TRBJ2-3|-|TRBV28
ASSLYPRGPVSTDTQY
>-|TRBJ2-3|-|TRBV30
AWSERVWGLASTDTQY
>-|TRBJ1-5|-|TRBV4-1
ASSQAPDSNQPQH
>-|TRBJ2-3|-|TRBV20-1
SASSQGLDTQY
>-|TRBJ2-5|TRBD2|TRBV5-1
ASSPITTSERETQY
>-|TRBJ2-7|-|TRBV19
ASSIPGIYEQY
>-|TRBJ2-7|-|TRBV5-1
ASSFSIQGYEQY
>few|TRBJ2-1|-|TRBV7-9
ASSLTRNYNEQF
>-|TRBJ2-1|-|TRBV19
ASAGWRNEQF
>-|TRBJ1-2|TRBD1|TRBV4-1
ASSQEGQGAYGYT
>-|TRBJ2-7|-|TRBV10-1
ASRLPTGPRTYEQY
>-|TRBJ2-7|TRBD2|TRBV5-5
ASSLAGTSPIDEQY
>-|TRBJ2-7|-|TRBV2
ASSPDRANSYEQY
>-|TRBJ2-7|TRBD1|TRBV10-3
AISNPGQTAEQY
>-|TRBJ1-1|-|TRBV21-1
ASSPMTGADTEAF
>-|TRBJ1-3|TRBD1|TRBV3-1/TRBV3-2
ASSQAGQWSGNTIY
>-|TRBJ1-5|-|TRBV29-1
SRGGGQPQH
>-|TRBJ1-4|-|TRBV7-2
ASSPGWGEGNEKLF
>-|TRBJ2-3|-|TRBV20-1
SASRSQRFPDTQY
>-|TRBJ1-2|TRBD1|TRBV9
ASSVNRGGYGYT
>once|TRBJ2-7|TRBD2|TRBV27
ASRAGSPYEQY
>-|TRBJ2-7|TRBD1|TRBV15
ATSRSGTGYYEQY
>-|TRBJ2-7|TRBD1|TRBV19
ASRPGTAIHEQY
>-|TRBJ1-6|-|TRBV14
ASSQGGLSYNSPLH
>few|TRBJ1-4|-|TRBV5-1
ASSSLATNEKLF
>-|TRBJ2-7|-|TRBV3-1/TRBV3-2
ASSQVSGSYEQY
>-|TRBJ2-3|TRBD2|TRBV29-1
SVGGGHTSTDTQY
>-|TRBJ1-3|-|TRBV5-1
ASSGSTGSGNTIY
>few|TRBJ2-1|TRBD2|TRBV7-3
ASSPQGLAGNEQF
>-|TRBJ1-2|-|TRBV12-3/TRBV12-4
ASSYQGGYT
>-|TRBJ1-2|TRBD1|TRBV5-1
ASRTGTGSYGYT
>-|TRBJ2-3|TRBD2|TRBV5-6
ASSLARLAGNEDTQY
>-|TRBJ2-1|-|TRBV19
ASSWLANEQF
>-|TRBJ1-5|-|TRBV5-6
ASSSSGGAQPQH
>-|TRBJ1-1|-|TRBV7-8
ASSLGSDMNTEAF
>-|TRBJ1-2|TRBD1|TRBV15
ATSAYRGQAGGYT
>-|TRBJ1-3|-|TRBV11-2
ASSLRDYSGNTIY
>-|TRBJ2-3|-|TRBV2
ASSVLTSTDTQY
>-|TRBJ2-1|-|TRBV4-1
ASSPVSGVSEQF
>-|TRBJ1-2|TRBD1|TRBV28
ASSSPGQGAIGYGYT
>-|TRBJ2-5|TRBD2|TRBV24-1
ATSDSHRGGQETQY
>-|TRBJ1-5|-|TRBV19
ASNAGDGIQPQH
>-|TRBJ2-7|-|TRBV7-9
ASSPGRTYEQY
>once|TRBJ1-1|TRBD1|TRBV3-1/TRBV3-2
ASSERGTATNTEAF
>-|TRBJ1-2|-|TRBV13
ASSLSDRRDYGYT